This T cell receptor beta chain is from a study of T cells in Graves' hyperthyroidism and ophthalmopathy. In germline, CDR1 is LNHDA, CDR2 SQIVND (reference sequence). The CDR3 sequence is 13 residues long. Trimming left V 5 bases short and J 8 bases short, with 13 bases between. TCR beta CDR3 regions were amplified from RNA. A set of HTBI primers served as the primers for a first-round RT-PCR of the TCR CDR3. One entry per CDR3 protein, called by TCRdb with MiXCR from the multiplex PCR reads. Seen here are about 690,000 distinct CDR3 sequences, roughly 17% observed once, and the top ten hold roughly a sixth. This clonotype was observed a few times.

The material sequenced was blood. The V and J genes are TRBV19 and TRBJ2-1, with a possible D match to TRBD2 (6 bases). The source is a man in his fifties with Graves' hyperthyroidism. CDR3 sequence (DNA): TGTGCCAGTAGTGGACGTTGGGGGGATGAGCAGTTCTTC. Its protein product is CASSGRWGDEQFF.